This T cell receptor (beta chain) is drawn from a study of blood T cell repertoires in COVID-19. Study context: COVID-19 samples from acute and convalescent phases originated in the United States, Italy and Spain.

Clones were sequenced by immunoSEQ multiplex PCR, and TCRdb holds only the in-frame ones, with some missing. The sample lists tens of thousands of clones, approximately 83% occurring once. Germline V gene sequence: CDR1 MNHNY, CDR2 SVGAGI (reference sequence). With 2 bases clipped from V and 4 bases from J, the junction kept 8 bases outside the gene matches. CDR3 length equals 16 residues. The sequenced sample consisted of peripheral blood. This clonotype originated in a man older than 75 with active or convalescent COVID-19. This chain joins TRBV6-6 and TRBJ2-7, with TRBD2 matching 10 bases. The CDR3 nucleotides read TGTGCCAGCAGTTACCTGGCTAGCGGGAGATCGTACGAGCAGTACTTC. This encodes CASSYLASGRSYEQYF.